These 18 T cell receptor beta chains originate from one sample sequenced in a study of graft-versus-host responses after intestinal transplantation. Profiling relied on immunoSEQ multiplex PCR, and the TCRdb table lists in-frame clones only, not all of them. The data hold more than 100,000 clones, with over 85% observed a single time. These TCRs are of unknown antigen specificity. This specimen was unstimulated CD8+ T cells sorted from spleen or lymph node cells, taken before intestinal transplant. Receptors were obtained from a human donor who received an intestinal transplant.

This clone was observed once. The rearrangement links TRBV27 to TRBJ2-5, with TRBD2 matching 10 bases. The V gene's germline CDR1 is MNHEY and CDR2 SMNVEV (reference sequence). CDR3 length: 15 residues. V dropped 7 bases and J dropped 4; count of bases not matched to a gene: 9. The CDR3 DNA is TGTGCCAGCATTCCTAGCGGGGGCCCCCCAGAGACCCAGTACTTC. Translated, it gives CASIPSGGPPETQYF.

The chain uses TRBV6-1 and TRBJ2-3; possible D gene TRBD2, 6 bases. This CDR3 is 14 amino acids long. From germline, CDR1 is MNHNS and CDR2 SASEGT. CDR3 sequence reads: CATGRDFPRDTQYF. The CDR3 DNA sequence: TGTGCAACGGGCCGGGACTTTCCGAGAGATACGCAGTATTTT.

The chain has TRBV27 and TRBJ2-7; no clear D gene. Between the trimmed V and J ends, which lost 3 bases and 4 bases, there was a span of 10 bases. CDR3 length equals 13 residues. Germline CDR1 and CDR2: MNHEY and SMNVEV (reference sequence). The CDR3, as DNA: TGTGCCAGCAGTTTTCGGGCAGATTACGAGCAGTACTTC. Translation gives CASSFRADYEQYF.

J is TRBJ2-3 and V is TRBV11-2; a possible D gene is TRBD2 (6 bases). The CDR3 loop spans 15 amino acids. Germline values: CDR1 SGHAT, CDR2 FQNNGV. The germline V and J ends were trimmed by 5 bases and 2 bases, with 14 bases remaining between them. The chain's CDR3 is CASSLAGRDTDTQYF. CDR3 nucleotides: TGTGCCAGCAGCCTGGCGGGGAGAGACACAGATACGCAGTATTTT.

This chain uses TRBV7-9 with TRBJ2-1; a possible D gene is TRBD2 (6 bases). Looked up from germline, CDR1 is SEHNR and CDR2 is FQNEAQ (reference sequence). Trimming left V 5 bases short and J 4 bases short, with 15 bases between. This CDR3 comprises 15 residues. Written as DNA, the CDR3 is TGTGCCAGCAGCCCCCCCCTGGGGGGATACAATGAGCAGTTCTTC. This encodes CASSPPLGGYNEQFF.

The V and J genes are TRBV10-3 and TRBJ1-4, with D possibly TRBD1 on 5 matching bases. This CDR3 comprises 15 residues. From germline, CDR1 is ENHRY and CDR2 SYGVKD. The V end lost 3 bases, the J end lost 10 bases, and 18 bases lay between the germline ends. The CDR3 nucleotides read TGTGCCATCAGTGATAGAGGGGATCATCTGAGAAAACTGTTTTTT. Residues: CAISDRGDHLRKLFF.

The chain couples TRBV27 to TRBJ1-1; maybe TRBD1 (5 bases). Germline assignment: CDR1 MNHEY and CDR2 SMNVEV (reference sequence). V lost 4 bases and J 4 bases, leaving 10 bases between the germline ends. CDR3 length: 13 residues. CDR3 in amino acids: CASSSGFRTEAFF. The CDR3 DNA follows: TGTGCCAGCAGTTCAGGGTTTCGCACTGAAGCTTTCTTT.

The chain is built from TRBV7-9 and TRBJ2-5; D unresolved. The germline gives CDR1 SEHNR, CDR2 FQNEAQ (reference sequence). The V end was cut by 9 bases, the J end by 4 bases, with 6 bases between. The CDR3 consists of 10 residues. CDR3 loop: CARKRETQYF. DNA for the CDR3: TGTGCCAGAAAAAGAGAGACCCAGTACTTC.

The chain carries TRBV6-5 and TRBJ1-5; 9 bases agree with TRBD1. This CDR3 is built from 14 residues. V gave up 2 bases and J gave up 5 bases; unmatched junction bases: 1. Germline lookup yields CDR1 MNHEY and CDR2 SVGAGI. The CDR3 DNA reads as TGTGCCAGCAGTTACCGACAGGGGGATCAGCCCCAGCATTTT. Translation: CASSYRQGDQPQHF.

The chain combines TRBV7-6 with TRBJ2-5; TRBD2 aligns across 9 bases. This CDR3 contains 15 residues. The germline V gene has CDR1 SGHVS and CDR2 FNYEAQ. With 1 base clipped from V and 5 bases from J, the junction kept 5 bases outside the gene matches. The CDR3 here is CASSLGGGARETQYF. The CDR3 coding sequence is TGTGCCAGCAGCTTAGGCGGGGGGGCGAGGGAGACCCAGTACTTC.

This clone appeared once. The chain recombines TRBV9 with TRBJ1-4, with D perhaps matching TRBD1 (5 bases). This CDR3 has 14 residues. Trimming took 0 bases from V and 5 from J, leaving 8 bases between them. From germline, CDR1 is SGDLS and CDR2 YYNGEE. The CDR3 DNA reads TGTGCCAGCAGCGTAGGAGACAGAAATGAAAAACTGTTTTTT. Its translation is CASSVGDRNEKLFF. Based on the CDR3 plus reference TRBV9 and TRBJ1-4, the full variable domain is DSGVTQTPKHLITATGQRVTLRCSPRSGDLSVYWYQQSLDQGLQFLIQYYNGEERAKGNILERFSAQQFPDLHSELNLSSLELGDSALYFCASSVGDRNEKLFFGSGTQLSVL.

The V and J genes are TRBV4-1 and TRBJ1-6; tentative D call: TRBD1 (5 bases). V gave up 0 bases and J gave up 9 bases, with 9 bases separating them. CDR3 length: 14 residues. Germline-derived CDR1 and CDR2 are MGHRA and YSYEKL. In DNA form, the CDR3 reads TGCGCCAGCAGCCAAGAAGGCGGGGGTTCACCCCTCCACTTT. This sequence encodes CASSQEGGGSPLHF.

This sequence joins TRBV7-9 and TRBJ2-7; 7 nucleotides match TRBD1. Trimming removed 5 bases from V and 2 bases from J; junction bases left unmatched: 6. Germline values: CDR1 SEHNR, CDR2 FQNEAQ (reference sequence). The CDR3 is made up of 14 amino acids. The CDR3 reads CASSPDGTAYEQYF. Here the CDR3 DNA reads TGTGCCAGCAGCCCAGATGGGACAGCCTACGAGCAGTACTTC.

This chain links TRBV7-6 with TRBJ1-1, with 9 bases aligning to TRBD1. Germline CDR1 reads SGHVS; CDR2 reads FNYEAQ. V lost 3 bases and J lost 5; bases outside the gene matches: 1. The CDR3 is 13 residues long. CDR3 protein: CASSFGQGTEAFF. The CDR3 DNA reads as TGTGCCAGCAGCTTCGGACAGGGGACTGAAGCTTTCTTT.

This sequence joins TRBV4-1 and TRBJ1-4; TRBD1 is a possible D gene (5 bases). V lost 5 bases and J 6 bases, leaving 16 bases between the germline ends. Germline loops: CDR1 MGHRA, CDR2 YSYEKL. This CDR3 spans 15 amino acids. CDR3 nucleotides: TGCGCCAGCAGCTCTCAAGGGACCGATTATGAAAAACTGTTTTTT. As protein: CASSSQGTDYEKLFF.

V and J are TRBV9 and TRBJ2-1; D tentatively fits TRBD1 or TRBD2 (5 bases each). There are 13 residues in the CDR3. V dropped 0 bases and J dropped 8 bases, with 9 bases sitting between them. Germline V CDR1 and CDR2: SGDLS, YYNGEE. This CDR3 is CASSVELGDEQFF. CDR3 in DNA: TGTGCCAGCAGCGTAGAACTAGGGGATGAGCAGTTCTTC.

This sequence joins TRBV2 and TRBJ1-1; possibly TRBD1 for D (5 bases). Germline-derived CDR1 and CDR2 are SNHLY and FYNNEI. The CDR3 is 12 residues long. V lost 6 bases, J lost 6 bases, and 11 bases lay in between. The chain's CDR3 is CASRYRISEAFF. CDR3 DNA: TGTGCCAGCAGATACAGGATTTCTGAAGCTTTCTTT.

The genes are TRBV19 and TRBJ1-5, with a weak D call TRBD1 (5 bases). Per germline, CDR1 LNHDA and CDR2 SQIVND (reference sequence). CDR3 length: 13 residues. V lost 1 base and J 4 bases, leaving 5 bases between the germline ends. CDR3 in amino acids: CASSIGGNQPQHF. In DNA form, the CDR3 reads TGTGCCAGTAGTATAGGGGGGAATCAGCCCCAGCATTTT. The complete variable domain, with remaining parts taken from reference TRBV19 and TRBJ1-5, reads DGGITQSPKYLFRKEGQNVTLSCEQNLNHDAMYWYRQDPGQGLRLIYYSQIVNDFQKGDIAEGYSVSREKKESFPLTVTSAQKNPTAFYLCASSIGGNQPQHFGDGTRLSIL.